The T cell receptor (beta chain) under discussion was sequenced for a study of somatic mutations in cytotoxic T cells in rheumatoid arthritis. At the level of the study: Right after diagnosis, and before any treatment had started, patient peripheral blood (about 27 ml EDTA) was drawn.

As processed by the authors: Patient CD8+ clones bigger than 1% seldom lined up with published virus-specific TCRB sequences. Sequencing used immunoSEQ multiplex PCR; TCRdb keeps in-frame clones, though not all of them. That table gives V, J and clone size, and the DNA gave D and trimming. The data contain 15,000 to 20,000 clones, around four fifths of them singletons. This CDR3 is 14 amino acids long. Germline CDR1 reads SGDLS; CDR2 reads YYNGEE. Between the trimmed V and J ends, which lost 4 bases and 0 bases, there was a span of 10 bases. This chain uses TRBV9 with TRBJ1-2; D remains ambiguous. Material for sequencing was CD8+ T cells sorted from blood. This sequence originates from an adult with rheumatoid arthritis. In DNA, the CDR3 is TGTGCCAGCAGCCCGTACAAGACTAACTATGGCTACACCTTC. This gives the protein CASSPYKTNYGYTF.